These 19 T cell receptor beta chains were sequenced from one sample in a study of shared clonotypes between healthy human individuals (dated by TCRdb to 2020 to 2021). Library method: the immunoSEQ multiplex PCR assay. Entries here come from immuneACCESS through TCRdb and include only in-frame sequences with V and J called. Some clones fail to appear in such tables; in the studies checked, an unresolved V gene covers under half of the shortfall, and the cause of the remainder is unknown. This sample comprises some 2 million clones, about 95% of them detected only once. The top ten clones comprise around 1.1% of the sample. CD8 naive samples were CD45RO-negative cells positively selected for CCR7, giving a CD45RA+CCR7+ population that excluded TemRA cells. Sequencing used naive CD8+ T cells sorted from blood. The cell subset or site tag for this specimen amounts to: CD45RA+CCR7+. These receptors were obtained from a man younger than 30 in good health.

The chain recombines TRBV28 with TRBJ1-6; a possible D gene is TRBD1 (6 bases). Deletions cut 2 bases from V and 6 bases from J, with 8 bases between. Germline loops: CDR1 MDHEN, CDR2 SYDVKM. The CDR3 totals 14 residues. CDR3 DNA: TGTGCCAGCAGTTTAAGGGGGGTTAATTCACCCCTCCACTTT. The encoded protein is CASSLRGVNSPLHF.

CDR3 coding DNA: TGTGCCAGTGAGGGGGATCACTACAATGAGCAGTTCTTC. Its protein product is CASEGDHYNEQFF. The chain is built from TRBV19 and TRBJ2-1; D possibly corresponds to TRBD1 (6 bases). V gave up 8 bases and J gave up 3 bases, with 11 bases separating them. There are 13 residues in the CDR3. The germline CDR1 and CDR2 sequences are LNHDA and SQIVND (reference sequence).

This clone came up a few times. The chain recombines TRBV30 with TRBJ2-4, with TRBD2 matching 8 bases. This CDR3 has 15 residues. The germline CDR1 and CDR2 sequences are GTSNPN and SVGIG (reference sequence). The trim removed 1 base at V and 1 base at J, leaving 3 bases unmatched. The DNA of the CDR3 is TGTGCCTGGAGTGCATTAGCGGGGGCCAAAAACATTCAGTACTTC. Its protein is CAWSALAGAKNIQYF. Filled out from reference TRBV30 and TRBJ2-4, the complete variable domain reads SQTIHQWPATLVQPVGSPLSLECTVEGTSNPNLYWYRQAAGRGLQLLFYSVGIGQISSEVPQNLSASRPQDRQFILSSKKLLLSDSGFYLCAWSALAGAKNIQYFGAGTRLSVL.

The rearrangement links TRBV6-5 to TRBJ2-7; 10 bases align to TRBD2. The CDR3 has 15 residues. Unmatched junction bases numbered 4, after V lost 5 bases and J lost 0 bases. In germline, CDR1 is MNHEY, CDR2 SVGAGI. The CDR3 loop is CASSHTSGISYEQYF. The CDR3 DNA sequence: TGTGCCAGCAGTCACACTAGCGGGATCTCCTACGAGCAGTACTTC.

The rearrangement uses TRBV18 and TRBJ2-7; 7 nucleotides agree with TRBD1. The V gene end was trimmed by 4 bases and the J gene end by 3 bases; junction bases not matched to a gene: 6. CDR1 is KGHSH, CDR2 LQKENI, per germline. The CDR3 totals 14 residues. CDR3 residues: CASSLGQDHYEQYF. In nucleotides, the CDR3 is TGTGCCAGCTCACTCGGACAGGACCACTACGAGCAGTACTTC. Looking up the rest from reference TRBV18 and TRBJ2-7 gives the full variable domain: NAGVMQNPRHLVRRRGQEARLRCSPMKGHSHVYWYRQLPEEGLKFMVYLQKENIIDESGMPKERFSAEFPKEGPSILRIQQVVRGDSAAYFCASSLGQDHYEQYFGPGTRLTVT.

The rearrangement uses TRBV11-2 and TRBJ2-3; 10 nucleotides match TRBD1. Germline loops: CDR1 SGHAT, CDR2 FQNNGV. V trimming: 4 bases; J trimming: 0 bases; junction bases outside the gene matches: 7. This CDR3 has 17 residues. CDR3 sequence reads: CASSSGQGGHSTDTQYF. CDR3 coding DNA: TGTGCCAGCAGCTCCGGACAGGGGGGTCATAGCACAGATACGCAGTATTTT.

The chain joins TRBV27 to TRBJ2-2, with D possibly being TRBD1 (5 bases). V lost 5 bases to trimming and J lost 2 bases, with 9 bases between them. The CDR3 runs 14 residues. Germline-derived CDR1 and CDR2 are MNHEY and SMNVEV (reference sequence). The CDR3 is CASSRGSNTGELFF. The CDR3 DNA reads as TGTGCCAGCAGTAGGGGTTCAAACACCGGGGAGCTGTTTTTT.

J is TRBJ1-2 and V is TRBV28; 7 bases match TRBD1. Germline V gene lookup returns CDR1 MDHEN and CDR2 SYDVKM. CDR3 length: 16 residues. The junction had 9 bases not matched to a gene; V was cut back by 3 bases and J by 2 bases. The CDR3, as DNA: TGTGCCAGCAGTTTTACCCTTCAGGGGGGAAACTATGGCTACACCTTC. This sequence encodes CASSFTLQGGNYGYTF.

Notes on this clone: One end of the junction fails to match germline, which may point to a read error. The rearrangement uses TRBV7-9 and TRBJ2-1; D remains ambiguous. The CDR3 contains 13 residues. CDR1 and CDR2 (germline): SEHNR, FQNEAQ (reference sequence). CDR3 nucleotides: TGTGCCAGCAGCTTCGTCTCCCACAATGAGCAGTTCTTC. This codes for CASSFVSHNEQFF. The full variable domain, completed using reference TRBV7-9 and TRBJ2-1, is DTGVSQNPRHKITKRGQNVTFRCDPISEHNRLYWYRQTLGQGPEFLTYFQNEAQLEKSRLLSDRFSAERPKGSFSTLEIQRTEQGDSAMYLCASSFVSHNEQFFGPGTRLTVL.

The genes are TRBV4-3 and TRBJ1-4, with TRBD1 identical over 7 bases. V lost 5 bases and J lost 4; bases outside the gene matches: 13. The CDR3 runs to 17 residues. Germline CDR1 LGHNA, CDR2 YSLEER. This CDR3 is CASSSEIGGAGNEKLFF. In nucleotides, the CDR3 is TGCGCCAGCAGCAGTGAGATAGGGGGCGCGGGTAATGAAAAACTGTTTTTT.

The chain has TRBV29-1 and TRBJ2-1; D unresolved. CDR3 length: 11 residues. Germline lookup yields CDR1 SQVTM and CDR2 ANQGSEA. Trimming removed 5 bases at V and 11 bases at J, with 13 bases between. The CDR3 spells CSVFNSSQQFF. Here the CDR3 DNA reads TGCAGCGTTTTTAACTCATCTCAGCAGTTCTTC.

V and J are TRBV9 and TRBJ2-7; TRBD2 might be the D (6 bases). Germline V gene sequence: CDR1 SGDLS, CDR2 YYNGEE. This CDR3 is built from 12 residues. Trimming removed 3 bases at V and 5 bases at J, with 9 bases between. CDR3 loop: CASSGSGDEQYF. As DNA, the CDR3 is TGTGCCAGCAGCGGATCGGGAGACGAGCAGTACTTC. The complete variable domain, with remaining parts taken from reference TRBV9 and TRBJ2-7, reads DSGVTQTPKHLITATGQRVTLRCSPRSGDLSVYWYQQSLDQGLQFLIQYYNGEERAKGNILERFSAQQFPDLHSELNLSSLELGDSALYFCASSGSGDEQYFGPGTRLTVT.

The V and J genes are TRBV28 and TRBJ1-2; the match to TRBD1 covers 9 bases. Germline V gene data show CDR1 as MDHEN and CDR2 as SYDVKM. The J segment lost 1 base and the V segment lost 5 bases, leaving 8 bases of the junction unmatched. This CDR3 spans 16 amino acids. CDR3 DNA sequence: TGTGCCAGCAGTCCGGGACAGGGAATCTTTAACTATGGCTACACCTTC. Translation: CASSPGQGIFNYGYTF.

J is TRBJ2-1 and V is TRBV4-2, with 9 bases lining up with TRBD2. V was pared by 0 bases and J by 2 bases, with 5 bases of the junction left unmatched. The germline V gene has CDR1 LGHNA and CDR2 YNFKEQ. CDR3 length: 17 amino acids. The CDR3 bases are TGTGCCAGCAGCCAAGATCTGCGGGGGGGTCCCTACAATGAGCAGTTCTTC. This translates into CASSQDLRGGPYNEQFF.

The gene calls are TRBV6-5 and TRBJ2-3; D possibly corresponds to TRBD1 (7 bases). Germline V gene sequence: CDR1 MNHEY, CDR2 SVGAGI. The CDR3 totals 15 residues. Trimming left V 5 bases short and J 1 base short, with 13 bases between. Here the CDR3 reads CASSPQGGRTDTQYF. The CDR3 nucleotides are TGTGCCAGCAGTCCCCAGGGGGGCCGCACAGATACGCAGTATTTT.

Of note for this clone: This sample also contains other DNA sequences that code for the same CDR3. The chain employs TRBV6-5 and TRBJ1-1; D possibly corresponds to TRBD1 (6 bases). Germline CDR1 MNHEY, CDR2 SVGAGI. This CDR3 is 13 amino acids long. Trimming cost V 5 bases and J 3 bases, with 10 bases left between them. This CDR3 is CASSLQGYTEAFF. The DNA for the CDR3 is TGTGCCAGCAGTCTACAGGGCTACACTGAAGCTTTCTTT.

In this sample, this clone turned up once. The CDR3 loop reads CASSLADPLGTDTQYF. The CDR3 DNA reads TGTGCCAGCAGCTTAGCCGATCCCCTAGGAACAGATACGCAGTATTTT. The V call is TRBV7-9, the J call TRBJ2-3, with no clear D. Trimming stripped 0 bases from V and 3 bases from J, with 13 bases between. The CDR3 sequence is 16 residues long. Germline loops: CDR1 SEHNR, CDR2 FQNEAQ (reference sequence). The entire variable domain, with the rest obtained from reference TRBV7-9 and TRBJ2-3, is as follows: DTGVSQNPRHKITKRGQNVTFRCDPISEHNRLYWYRQTLGQGPEFLTYFQNEAQLEKSRLLSDRFSAERPKGSFSTLEIQRTEQGDSAMYLCASSLADPLGTDTQYFGPGTRLTVL.

The rearrangement joins TRBV6-5 to TRBJ2-7, with TRBD1 as a possible D gene (6 bases). This CDR3 region has 13 residues. CDR1 and CDR2 from the germline V gene are MNHEY and SVGAGI. Trimming left V 3 bases short and J 7 bases short, with 13 bases between. The chain's CDR3 is CASSYQGNGEQYF. The CDR3 nucleotides read TGTGCCAGCAGTTATCAGGGGAATGGGGAGCAGTACTTC.

CDR3 bases: TGTGCCAGCATCCTCTGGGGGGGAGATGAAGCTTTCTTT. Translating it yields CASILWGGDEAFF. V gene TRBV7-3 combines with J gene TRBJ1-1; D is possibly TRBD1 (5 bases). This CDR3 contains 13 residues. Germline CDR1 and CDR2: SGHTA and FQGTGA. Trimming shortened V by 7 bases and J by 7 bases, and 16 bases separated the two germline ends.